The 27 T cell receptor beta chains below all came from one sample that was sequenced in a study of T-cell reconstitution after alpha-beta-depleted transplantation in children. Unique molecular identifiers were used in preparing the TCRbeta library. TCRdb itself ran the PCR reads through MiXCR, one entry per CDR3 protein. The sample yields about 590,000 distinct CDR3 sequences, 13% seen once. The material was PBMCs, mostly from graft donor cells, obtained 360 days after TCRalphabeta/CD19-depleted stem cell transplant. These TCRs come from a male patient between 10 and 17 years old who had a stem cell transplant for acute myeloid leukemia, so the T cells may come from the graft donor.

A few counts support this clonotype. V usage is TRBV20-1 and J usage is TRBJ2-3; D might be TRBD1 (5 bases). The CDR3 contains 13 residues. Germline V lookup: CDR1 DFQATT, CDR2 SNEGSKA (reference sequence). V was trimmed by 3 bases and J by 0 bases, leaving 7 bases between them. CDR3 DNA: TGCAGTGCTAGGGGGCCCAGCACAGATACGCAGTATTTT. It yields the protein CSARGPSTDTQYF.

This clonotype was observed a handful of times. This chain links TRBV19 with TRBJ1-3; D remains ambiguous. The CDR3 totals 16 residues. Germline lookup yields CDR1 LNHDA and CDR2 SQIVND (reference sequence). Trimming cost V 3 bases and J 1 base, with 13 bases left between them. As DNA, the CDR3 is TGTGCCAGTAGTATGATGCAAGCGCCGTCTGGAAACACCATATATTTT. It codes for CASSMMQAPSGNTIYF.

This clonotype was seen more than once but under ten times. J is TRBJ1-1 and V is TRBV6-2 or TRBV6-3; possibly TRBD1 for D (5 bases). This CDR3 spans 14 amino acids. V was trimmed by 2 bases and J by 0 bases, leaving 7 bases between them. CDR1 and CDR2 (germline): MNHEY, SVGEGT. The CDR3, as DNA: TGTGCCAGCAGTTACGGGGGATTGAACACTGAAGCTTTCTTT. This encodes CASSYGGLNTEAFF.

The chain combines TRBV7-6 with TRBJ2-3, with 9 bases aligning to TRBD1. The J segment lost 2 bases and the V segment lost 2 bases, leaving 17 bases of the junction unmatched. There are 20 residues in the CDR3. Germline assignment: CDR1 SGHVS and CDR2 FNYEAQ. In DNA, the CDR3 is TGTGCCAGCAGCTTAATCTTTGGGGGTACAGGGGGCGCCCCCACAGATACGCAGTATTTT. Amino acid sequence: CASSLIFGGTGGAPTDTQYF.

This clonotype showed up just a few times. The genes are TRBV21-1 and TRBJ2-6; the D call in the table, TRBD1, was not verified against the DNA. TRBV21-1 is listed as a pseudogene. CDR3 length: 16 residues. CDR3 nucleotides: TGTGCCAGCACCCCCGGAAGCCAGTCTGGGGCCAACGTCCTGACTTTC. Its translation is CASTPGSQSGANVLTF.

There are a few counts of this clonotype. The V call is TRBV20-1, the J call TRBJ2-3, with 9 bases that match TRBD2. The CDR3 sequence is 17 residues long. Germline V CDR1 and CDR2: DFQATT, SNEGSKA (reference sequence). With V trimmed by 4 bases and J by 7 bases, 18 bases remained unmatched. This chain's CDR3 is CSAIPGLASAVWYTQYF. As DNA, the CDR3 is TGCAGTGCTATCCCGGGACTAGCTTCCGCTGTCTGGTATACGCAGTATTTT.

The gene calls are TRBV24-1 and TRBJ1-1; the match to TRBD1 covers 7 bases. CDR3 size: 15 residues. After removal of 7 bases from V and 3 bases from J, the junction contained 10 bases not matched to a gene. Germline V CDR1 and CDR2: KGHDR, SFDVKD. The chain's CDR3 is CATSHPGGRDTEAFF. The CDR3 coding sequence is TGTGCCACCAGCCACCCAGGGGGAAGGGACACTGAAGCTTTCTTT.

The chain links TRBV4-2 to TRBJ1-4; D is unclear. The V and J ends lost 1 base and 4 bases respectively, with 13 bases between them. Germline values: CDR1 LGHNA, CDR2 YNFKEQ. The CDR3 totals 16 residues. CDR3 in amino acids: CASSQGKGRVNEKLFF. The CDR3 coding sequence is TGTGCCAGCAGCCAAGGAAAAGGACGGGTTAATGAAAAACTGTTTTTT.

This clonotype showed up just a few times. The genes are TRBV29-1 and TRBJ2-2, with no clear D. This CDR3 region has 14 residues. V gave up 6 bases and J gave up 3 bases, with 14 bases separating them. Germline CDR1 SQVTM, CDR2 ANQGSEA. The CDR3 spells CSVDPGLDTGELFF. In DNA form, the CDR3 reads TGCAGCGTGGATCCCGGGCTGGACACCGGGGAGCTGTTTTTT.

This clonotype was seen only a few times. This chain connects TRBV24-1 to TRBJ2-1; D perhaps matches TRBD1 (6 bases). This CDR3 has 16 amino acids. Looked up from germline, CDR1 is KGHDR and CDR2 is SFDVKD. V gave up 4 bases and J gave up 4 bases, with 16 bases separating them. The CDR3 region is CATSDSGQTPYNEQFF. The CDR3 DNA is TGTGCCACCAGTGACTCCGGACAGACGCCGTACAATGAGCAGTTCTTC.

Comments on this clonotype: A read error may be the cause here, since a much bigger clone is one base away. The V and J genes are TRBV5-5 and TRBJ2-5, with unresolved D. The ends were cut back, 4 bases at V and 7 bases at J, with 14 bases in the middle. Germline V CDR1 and CDR2: SGHKS, YYEKEE (reference sequence). The CDR3 has 13 residues. The DNA for the CDR3 is TGTGCCAGCAGCACCTGGACCGAAGGGACCCAGTACTTC. As protein: CASSTWTEGTQYF.

This clonotype has a count of ten or more. The V call is TRBV4-3, the J call TRBJ2-7; no clear D gene. The CDR3 length is 14 residues. Looked up from germline, CDR1 is LGHNA and CDR2 is YSLEER. Deletions cut 1 base from V and 5 bases from J, with 12 bases between. The CDR3 sequence: CASSQVKVIDEQYF. CDR3 coding DNA: TGCGCCAGCAGCCAAGTGAAGGTAATTGACGAGCAGTACTTC.

This clonotype was detected only a few times. This chain links TRBV12-3 or TRBV12-4 with TRBJ2-1; 7 bases align to TRBD2. The V segment lost 3 bases and the J segment 8 bases; nucleotides outside the gene matches: 4. This CDR3 is built from 13 residues. CDR3 residues: CASSLGGLDEQFF. The CDR3 DNA reads as TGTGCCAGCAGTTTGGGAGGGCTCGATGAGCAGTTCTTC.

The chain is built from TRBV7-3 and TRBJ2-1, with 11 positions matching TRBD1. After removal of 0 bases from V and 6 bases from J, the junction contained 4 bases not matched to a gene. CDR3 size: 16 residues. CDR1 SGHTA and CDR2 FQGTGA come from the germline V gene. The CDR3 reads CASSLTGGQGVNEQFF. CDR3 nucleotide sequence: TGTGCCAGCAGCTTAACGGGGGGACAGGGGGTCAATGAGCAGTTCTTC.

The chain combines TRBV7-9 with TRBJ1-3; 9 bases are shared with TRBD1. The CDR3 runs to 15 residues. The V gene's germline CDR1 is SEHNR and CDR2 FQNEAQ (reference sequence). V lost 4 bases and J lost 3; bases outside the gene matches: 4. CDR3 coding DNA: TGTGCCAGCAGCTCAACAGGGGGCGGTGGAAACACCATATATTTT. This sequence encodes CASSSTGGGGNTIYF.

The chain is built from TRBV9 and TRBJ2-2, with D possibly being TRBD2 (6 bases). Deletions cut 0 bases from V and 5 bases from J, with 11 bases between. The germline CDR1 and CDR2 sequences are SGDLS and YYNGEE. CDR3 size: 15 residues. Here the CDR3 reads CASSVVGSGTGELFF. CDR3 nucleotides: TGTGCCAGCAGCGTAGTCGGGAGTGGTACCGGGGAGCTGTTTTTT.

This clonotype has at least ten counts. The chain links TRBV12-3 or TRBV12-4 to TRBJ2-7; D possibly uses TRBD1 or TRBD2 (6 bases each). V dropped 10 bases and J dropped 4 bases, with 17 bases sitting between them. This CDR3 has 13 residues. The CDR3 DNA follows: TGTGCCACTTCCAGGGGACTTTCTTACGAGCAGTACTTC. This encodes CATSRGLSYEQYF.

This clonotype was detected many times. The chain links TRBV12-3 or TRBV12-4 to TRBJ2-2; D is unresolved. V lost 5 bases, J lost 7 bases, and 11 bases lay in between. CDR3 length: 13 amino acids. The CDR3 spells CASSLRVDGELFF. Here the CDR3 DNA reads TGTGCCAGCAGTCTAAGGGTTGACGGGGAGCTGTTTTTT.

The table lists this clonotype with many counts. The chain joins TRBV10-3 to TRBJ2-3, with 11 bases that match TRBD2. Germline CDR1 and CDR2: ENHRY and SYGVKD. With 4 bases clipped from V and 2 bases from J, the junction kept 2 bases outside the gene matches. The CDR3 contains 15 residues. The CDR3 coding sequence is TGTGCCATCAGTGTACTAGCGGGAGTCACAGATACGCAGTATTTT. Protein sequence: CAISVLAGVTDTQYF.

Only a few counts were recorded for this clonotype. The chain employs TRBV18 and TRBJ2-5; D uncertain. CDR1 is KGHSH and CDR2 is LQKENI in the germline V gene. Trimming removed 3 bases from V and 5 bases from J, with 13 bases in between. The CDR3 covers 14 residues. In DNA form, the CDR3 reads TGTGCCAGCTCACCCTCAGACATGGCCGAGACCCAGTACTTC. Protein product: CASSPSDMAETQYF.

This clonotype was counted many times. J is TRBJ2-7 and V is TRBV29-1, with 12 bases identical to TRBD2. CDR3 length equals 12 residues. Per the germline V gene, CDR1 is SQVTM and CDR2 is ANQGSEA. With V trimmed by 7 bases and J by 5 bases, 3 bases remained unmatched. In DNA form, the CDR3 reads TGCAGCGCGGGACTAGCGGGCCACGAGCAGTACTTC. Amino acid sequence: CSAGLAGHEQYF.

Here the CDR3 DNA reads TGTGCCAGCTCACCCGACATTCAATCCTACGAGCAGTACTTC. It yields the protein CASSPDIQSYEQYF. The chain joins TRBV18 to TRBJ2-7; D unresolved. The CDR3 length is 14 residues. V was clipped by 3 bases and J by 1 base, with 10 bases between them. Germline values: CDR1 KGHSH, CDR2 LQKENI.

The genes are TRBV29-1 and TRBJ2-7, with D possibly called TRBD1 or TRBD2 (5 bases each). The CDR3 has 13 residues. V was pared by 7 bases and J by 3 bases, with 16 bases between. In germline, CDR1 is SQVTM, CDR2 ANQGSEA. The CDR3 spells CSAFRGFNYEQYF. CDR3 bases: TGCAGCGCCTTCCGGGGCTTCAACTACGAGCAGTACTTC.

Only a few counts were recorded for this clonotype. V is TRBV27 and J is TRBJ2-1; TRBD1 matches 9 bases. With V trimmed by 6 bases and J by 2 bases, 5 bases remained unmatched. The CDR3 length is 15 residues. Germline V gives CDR1 MNHEY, CDR2 SMNVEV (reference sequence). The CDR3 sequence: CASSQRDRAYNEQFF. CDR3 in DNA: TGTGCCAGCAGCCAGCGGGACAGGGCCTACAATGAGCAGTTCTTC.

This chain links TRBV10-3 with TRBJ2-3; a weak D match, TRBD2 (6 bases). The CDR3 consists of 18 residues. Trimming removed 10 bases at V and 0 bases at J, with 26 bases between. Germline CDR1 is ENHRY and CDR2 is SYGVKD. The CDR3 region has the DNA TGTGCCACCAGCCGGAGGGATGAACTTTGGGTCAGCACAGATACGCAGTATTTT. Encoded protein: CATSRRDELWVSTDTQYF.

The table lists this clonotype with a few counts. The V call is TRBV4-3, the J call TRBJ2-1, with 8 bases fitting TRBD2. Germline values: CDR1 LGHNA, CDR2 YSLEER. The CDR3 is made up of 16 amino acids. With V trimmed by 4 bases and J by 1 base, 6 bases remained unmatched. In DNA, the CDR3 is TGCGCCAGCAGCCTCTTCGAGCGGGAGTCCTACAATGAGCAGTTCTTC. Its protein product is CASSLFERESYNEQFF.

The chain employs TRBV28 and TRBJ2-7, with TRBD1 matching over 8 bases. Germline trimming cut 6 bases from V and 6 bases from J; bases unmatched to any gene: 7. The CDR3 covers 13 residues. From germline, CDR1 is MDHEN and CDR2 SYDVKM. CDR3 region: CASSAAGGAEQYF. Here the CDR3 DNA reads TGTGCCAGCAGCGCGGCAGGGGGCGCCGAGCAGTACTTC.